These T cell receptor beta chains were read from a single sample in a study of T cell responses to AZD1222 COVID-19 vaccine. Libraries were prepared by immunoSEQ multiplex PCR; TCRdb keeps only in-frame clonotypes and omits some of them. The table lists fewer than 180,000 clones, around 90% of them singletons. Here the sequenced sample was peripheral blood, taken 28 days after the second AZD1222 dose. These receptors all stem from an adult who received the AZD1222 COVID-19 vaccine. The CDR3 runs from the conserved cysteine through the conserved F or W. The D gene is left open where the match is weak. A row's size may be missing; if present it is once, few, many or a size class.

d_call j_call clone_size v_call cdr3_aa cdr3_nt
- TRBJ1-1 once TRBV6-5 CASSYREGAEAFF TGTGCCAGCAGTTACCGGGAAGGGGCTGAAGCTTTCTTT
- TRBJ1-1 - TRBV5-6 CASSLGPAQGRAFF TGTGCCAGCAGCTTGGGTCCTGCGCAGGGGCGAGCTTTCTTT
- TRBJ2-7 - TRBV7-9 CASSVMGGPYEQYF TGTGCCAGCAGCGTAATGGGGGGACCCTACGAGCAGTACTTC
- TRBJ1-5 - TRBV7-6 CASSLSGQNQPQHF TGTGCCAGCAGCTTATCCGGGCAGAATCAGCCCCAGCATTTT
- TRBJ1-3 - TRBV15 CATSTVGGSNTIYF TGTGCCACCAGCACCGTAGGTGGCTCAAACACCATATATTTT
TRBD1 TRBJ1-2 - TRBV19 CASSQSGTGLFVDGYTF TGTGCCAGTAGTCAGTCCGGGACAGGGCTGTTTGTTGATGGCTACACCTTC
- TRBJ2-1 - TRBV21-1 CASSKAITGKPSYNEQFF TGTGCCAGCAGCAAAGCAATCACAGGGAAACCCTCCTACAATGAGCAGTTCTTC
- TRBJ2-3 - TRBV13 CASSAETDTQYF TGTGCCAGCAGTGCGGAGACAGATACGCAGTATTTT
TRBD1 TRBJ1-1 once TRBV30 CAWIRGLAEAFF TGTGCCTGGATAAGGGGGCTTGCTGAAGCTTTCTTT
TRBD2 TRBJ2-7 - TRBV6-5 CAAYTSGRLREQYF TGTGCCGCATATACTAGCGGGAGGTTGAGGGAGCAGTACTTC
- TRBJ2-7 - TRBV4-1 CASSQPRVSSPYEQYF TGCGCCAGCAGCCAACCACGGGTCTCAAGCCCATACGAGCAGTACTTC
- TRBJ1-1 - TRBV20-1 CSASFSRSTEAFF TGCAGTGCTAGTTTCAGTCGAAGCACTGAAGCTTTCTTT
- TRBJ2-7 - TRBV5-6 CASSFWPASYEQYF TGTGCCAGCAGCTTTTGGCCAGCGTCCTACGAGCAGTACTTC
- TRBJ1-5 - TRBV18 CASSPPGRGPDQPQHF TGTGCCAGCTCACCACCGGGCCGGGGGCCGGATCAGCCCCAGCATTTT
TRBD1 TRBJ1-1 - TRBV5-1 CASSLSDRGRTEAFF TGCGCCAGCAGCTTATCAGACAGGGGAAGGACTGAAGCTTTCTTT
- TRBJ2-5 - TRBV7-9 CASSSPLLAEQETQYF TGTGCCAGCAGCTCCCCGCTGCTAGCAGAGCAAGAGACCCAGTACTTC
TRBD1 TRBJ2-7 - TRBV7-9 CASSPQGAHQDEQYF TGTGCCAGCAGCCCCCAGGGGGCACATCAGGACGAGCAGTACTTC
TRBD2 TRBJ2-2 - TRBV30 CAWRPSGRAGELFF TGTGCCTGGAGGCCTAGCGGGAGGGCCGGGGAGCTGTTTTTT
TRBD1 TRBJ2-3 - TRBV2 CASRPRQGRTDTQYF TGTGCCAGCAGACCCCGACAGGGACGCACAGATACGCAGTATTTT
- TRBJ2-2 - TRBV2 CASSEPGELFF TGTGCCAGCAGTGAGCCCGGGGAGCTGTTTTTT
- TRBJ2-7 - TRBV11-2 CASSLETGRSYEQYF TGTGCCAGCAGCTTAGAAACAGGCCGCTCCTACGAGCAGTACTTC
- TRBJ2-5 - TRBV5-4 CASSWGVRETQYF TGTGCCAGCAGCTGGGGCGTCCGAGAGACCCAGTACTTC
- TRBJ1-3 - TRBV5-6 CASKQFSGNTIYF TGTGCCAGCAAACAGTTCTCTGGAAACACCATATATTTT
- TRBJ2-7 few TRBV3-1/TRBV3-2 CASSHLSSYEQYF TGTGCCAGCAGCCACCTGAGCTCCTACGAGCAGTACTTC
- TRBJ2-2 - TRBV5-1 CASKAAANTGELFF TGCGCCAGCAAGGCTGCCGCGAACACCGGGGAGCTGTTTTTT
- TRBJ2-1 - TRBV20-1 CSAQRGVEQFF TGCAGTGCTCAAAGGGGAGTTGAGCAGTTCTTC
TRBD2 TRBJ2-7 few TRBV5-1 CASSYPSGNYEQYF TGCGCCAGCAGCTACCCTAGCGGGAACTACGAGCAGTACTTC
- TRBJ1-1 - TRBV7-2 CASSLGNRYGAEAFF TGTGCCAGCAGCTTAGGGAACAGGTACGGGGCTGAAGCTTTCTTT
- TRBJ1-2 few TRBV5-1 CASSLVGYGYTF TGCGCCAGCAGCTTGGTAGGATATGGCTACACCTTC
TRBD2 TRBJ2-5 - TRBV6-5 CASSYSGTKGTQYF TGTGCCAGCAGTTACTCCGGGACTAAGGGGACCCAGTACTTC
- TRBJ1-1 - TRBV10-2 CASSESGTEAFF TGCGCCAGCAGTGAGTCGGGAACTGAAGCTTTCTTT
TRBD1 TRBJ2-2 - TRBV5-1 CASSLVRQGTAGELFF TGCGCCAGCAGCTTGGTTCGACAGGGGACAGCCGGGGAGCTGTTTTTT
TRBD1 TRBJ1-5 - TRBV30 CAWSPRGGRQPQHF TGTGCCTGGAGTCCCAGGGGGGGGCGGCAGCCCCAGCATTTT
- TRBJ2-3 - TRBV5-4 CASSSGRASYTDTQYF TGTGCCAGCAGCTCCGGACGGGCTAGCTACACAGATACGCAGTATTTT
TRBD1 TRBJ1-6 - TRBV6-5 CASSYGQGAYSPLHF TGTGCCAGCAGTTACGGACAGGGGGCGTATTCACCCCTCCACTTT
- TRBJ1-2 - TRBV4-1 CASSQDSRLLYGYTF TGCGCCAGCAGCCAAGATAGCCGTCTTCTCTATGGCTACACCTTC
TRBD2 TRBJ2-7 - TRBV27 CASRGGRSSYEQYF TGTGCCAGCAGGGGCGGGAGGAGCTCCTACGAGCAGTACTTC
TRBD1 TRBJ1-4 - TRBV7-6 CASTSTPGQGDEKLFF TGTGCCAGCACCTCCACACCGGGACAGGGAGATGAAAAACTGTTTTTT
- TRBJ1-1 once TRBV5-4 CASSSRTQGTNTEAFF TGTGCCAGCAGCTCCCGAACTCAGGGGACGAACACTGAAGCTTTCTTT
- TRBJ1-2 - TRBV18 CASSPGANLGGGYTF TGTGCCAGCTCACCAGGGGCTAACCTCGGGGGCGGCTACACCTTC
- TRBJ2-2 - TRBV3-1/TRBV3-2 CASSQLRGAGELFF TGTGCCAGCAGCCAACTCCGGGGTGCCGGGGAGCTGTTTTTT
TRBD1 TRBJ1-3 - TRBV5-5 CASWTGQGGNTIYF TGTGCCAGCTGGACTGGACAGGGGGGAAACACCATATATTTT
- TRBJ2-5 - TRBV5-1 CASSSTVQETQYF TGCGCCAGCAGCTCGACAGTACAAGAGACCCAGTACTTC
- TRBJ1-2 - TRBV6-5 CASSLRTATIQGYTF TGTGCCAGCAGTCTCCGGACAGCTACTATTCAGGGCTACACCTTC
- TRBJ2-2 - TRBV24-1 CATSDPTSPGELFF TGTGCCACCAGTGATCCGACTAGTCCCGGGGAGCTGTTTTTT
TRBD2 TRBJ2-4 - TRBV25-1 CASSPAGTTQNIQYF TGTGCCAGCAGTCCCGCCGGGACTACCCAAAACATTCAGTACTTC
- TRBJ2-2 few TRBV27 CASSLLGINTGELFF TGTGCCAGCAGTTTATTGGGGATAAACACCGGGGAGCTGTTTTTT
TRBD2 TRBJ2-2 - TRBV5-1 CASSLTGTSAGELFF TGCGCCAGCAGCTTGACCGGGACTAGCGCCGGGGAGCTGTTTTTT
TRBD2 TRBJ2-3 - TRBV5-1 CASSHPSGPTDTQYF TGCGCCAGCAGCCACCCTAGCGGACCCACAGATACGCAGTATTTT
- TRBJ1-1 - TRBV12-3/TRBV12-4 CASSFFPLEAFF TGTGCCAGCAGTTTTTTCCCGCTTGAAGCTTTCTTT
- TRBJ2-1 - TRBV2 CASSDLRNTDNEQFF TGTGCCAGCAGTGACCTCCGCAACACAGACAATGAGCAGTTCTTC
- TRBJ1-5 - TRBV19 CASSSGRNQPQHF TGTGCCAGTAGTAGTGGTCGCAATCAGCCCCAGCATTTT
- TRBJ2-1 - TRBV11-3 CASSLGWGGNEQFF TGTGCCAGCAGCTTAGGCTGGGGCGGGAATGAGCAGTTCTTC
TRBD2 TRBJ2-7 - TRBV3-1/TRBV3-2 CASSQEGLAGTHEQYF TGTGCCAGCAGCCAAGAGGGACTAGCGGGAACCCACGAGCAGTACTTC
TRBD1 TRBJ1-6 few TRBV5-4 CASSPGTGAVNSPLHF TGTGCCAGCAGCCCCGGGACAGGGGCTGTGAATTCACCCCTCCACTTT
- TRBJ1-4 - TRBV3-1/TRBV3-2 CASSQHRNNEKLFF TGTGCCAGCAGCCAACACAGGAATAATGAAAAACTGTTTTTT
TRBD1 TRBJ1-5 - TRBV5-6 CASSSRTGGQPQHF TGTGCCAGCAGCTCGAGGACAGGGGGTCAGCCCCAGCATTTT
- TRBJ1-2 once TRBV12-5 CASGLVTVDGYTF TGTGCTAGTGGTTTGGTAACCGTGGACGGCTACACCTTC
- TRBJ2-7 - TRBV18 CASSQGGSLSYEQYF TGTGCCAGCTCACAGGGGGGGTCCCTCTCCTACGAGCAGTACTTC
TRBD2 TRBJ2-7 - TRBV30 CAYRTSGSAQYF TGTGCCTACCGGACTAGCGGGAGTGCGCAGTACTTC